This T cell receptor beta chain was retrieved from a study of blood T cell repertoires in COVID-19. On the study more broadly: There were acute and convalescent COVID-19 samples, and they came from the United States, Italy and Spain.

V gave up 4 bases and J gave up 5 bases, with 7 bases separating them. Germline CDR1 reads SGHNT; CDR2 reads YYREEE (reference sequence). This CDR3 spans 11 amino acids. Followed over time, Seattle patients had been enrolled while infection was active. In the original processing: Researchers report that nucleated cell counts were estimated from reference gene primer amplification. The data were produced by immunoSEQ multiplex PCR, yet TCRdb's version contains in-frame clones alone and is incomplete. From that table come the V and J calls and clone size; the DNA was used to work out D and trimming. Of over 250,000 clones in the sample, around 90% were seen once.

The chain carries TRBV5-4 and TRBJ2-7; a possible D gene is TRBD2 (5 bases). The TCR sequence derives from a person aged 18-30 years with COVID-19, enrolled during active disease. Material for sequencing was peripheral blood. In nucleotides, the CDR3 is TGTGCCAGCAGCGAAGCGGACGAGCAGTACTTC. Its translation is CASSEADEQYF.